These 5 T cell receptor beta chains were all obtained from the same sample, sequenced in a study of T-cell reconstitution after alpha-beta-depleted transplantation in children. Preparation of the TCRbeta library involved a method that used unique molecular identifiers. TCRdb reprocessed the PCR reads with MiXCR, giving one entry per CDR3 protein. The profile shows almost 500,000 distinct CDR3 sequences, roughly an eighth of them singletons. Sequenced material: PBMCs from the stem cell graft donor, taken from the stem cell graft. The origin of the receptors is a human donor who donated a stem cell graft to a child with combined immunodeficiency.

This rearrangement joins TRBV6-6 to TRBJ1-1, with no clear D. With 7 bases removed from V and 5 bases from J, the gap between germline ends came to 8 bases. There are 11 residues in the CDR3. Looked up from germline, CDR1 is MNHNY and CDR2 is SVGAGI (reference sequence). The CDR3 coding sequence is TGTGCCAGCACCCGAATGACTGAAGCTTTCTTT. This sequence encodes CASTRMTEAFF.

This rearrangement joins TRBV12-3 or TRBV12-4 to TRBJ2-7, with 8 bases lining up with TRBD1. This CDR3 contains 14 residues. V lost 5 bases and J lost 7; bases outside the gene matches: 10. The CDR3 loop reads CASSPPGQAGEQYF. In DNA, the CDR3 is TGTGCCAGCAGTCCCCCGGGACAGGCAGGGGAGCAGTACTTC.

Many counts were recorded for this clonotype. The V call is TRBV20-1, the J call TRBJ2-5; D perhaps matches TRBD1 (6 bases). The CDR3 length is 15 residues. Germline CDR1 and CDR2: DFQATT and SNEGSKA (reference sequence). Trimming removed 5 bases from V and 1 base from J, with 17 bases in between. The CDR3, as DNA: TGCAGTGCTTCACCAACAGGGAGACCCCAAGAGACCCAGTACTTC. Encoded protein: CSASPTGRPQETQYF.

This clonotype was counted only a few times. The chain has TRBV12-3 or TRBV12-4 and TRBJ1-5, with no clear D. V was clipped by 5 bases and J by 0 bases, with 11 bases between them. This CDR3 has 15 amino acids. Written as DNA, the CDR3 is TGTGCCAGCAGTCGGACGGAGGATAGCAATCAGCCCCAGCATTTT. This gives the protein CASSRTEDSNQPQHF.

This clonotype appeared once. This chain connects TRBV28 to TRBJ2-7; TRBD2 matches 8 bases. The CDR3 sequence is 14 residues long. The V and J ends lost 10 bases and 1 base, in that order; junction bases with no gene match: 9. Germline CDR1 is MDHEN and CDR2 is SYDVKM. CDR3 region: CAIKAGGTSYEQYF. The DNA of the CDR3 is TGTGCCATCAAGGCGGGGGGAACTTCCTACGAGCAGTACTTC.